The rows below give T cell receptor beta chains drawn from one sample of a study of cytomegalovirus exposure and HLA in healthy donors. Clones were sequenced by immunoSEQ multiplex PCR, and TCRdb holds only the in-frame ones, with some missing. Here the sample spans more than 90,000 clones, around 74% being singletons. Sequenced material: PBMCs. Receptors were obtained from a man aged 35 to 55 in good health and CMV-seropositive. Both conserved end residues are part of each CDR3. A D gene is named only where the DNA matches it firmly. Clone size is given for some rows only: seen once, a few or many times, or a class if the clone is expanded.

J,V,D,size,CDR3,DNA
TRBJ2-7,TRBV6-1,-,-,CASSLYEQYF,TGTGCCAGCAGTCTTTACGAGCAGTACTTC
TRBJ2-2,TRBV18,TRBD1,once,CASSLSRGQSTGELFF,TGTGCCAGCTCACTGTCCAGGGGGCAATCCACCGGGGAGCTGTTTTTT
TRBJ2-6,TRBV19,TRBD1,-,CASSGQGSSGANVLTF,TGTGCCAGTAGTGGACAGGGGAGCTCTGGGGCCAACGTCCTGACTTTC
TRBJ2-1,TRBV28,-,-,CASHQRGEQFF,TGTGCCAGCCATCAACGGGGTGAGCAGTTCTTC
TRBJ2-7,TRBV27,-,-,CASRRGTGQFYEQYF,TGTGCCAGCAGGAGAGGTACGGGTCAATTCTACGAGCAGTACTTC
TRBJ1-1,TRBV6-5,TRBD1,-,CASSTGQGMNTEAFF,TGTGCCAGCAGTACGGGACAGGGTATGAACACTGAAGCTTTCTTT
TRBJ2-7,TRBV5-1,TRBD1,-,CASSPGTGGGEQYF,TGCGCCAGCAGCCCAGGGACAGGGGGAGGAGAGCAGTACTTC
TRBJ2-7,TRBV27,TRBD2,-,CASKGLAGPYEQYF,TGTGCCAGCAAGGGACTAGCGGGACCCTACGAGCAGTACTTC
TRBJ2-5,TRBV5-4,-,few,CASSFSPTQETQYF,TGTGCCAGCAGCTTTAGTCCCACTCAAGAGACCCAGTACTTC
TRBJ2-5,TRBV19,-,-,CASSTGPGGTQYF,TGTGCCAGTAGTACCGGCCCCGGGGGGACCCAGTACTTC
TRBJ2-3,TRBV11-2,-,-,CASSHTDTQYF,TGTGCCAGCAGCCACACAGATACGCAGTATTTT
TRBJ2-7,TRBV5-4,-,-,CASSLASGPAYEQYF,TGTGCCAGCAGCTTGGCCTCTGGGCCGGCCTACGAGCAGTACTTC
TRBJ1-6,TRBV23-1,-,few,CASIRGWERAYNSPLHF,TGCGCCAGCATCCGGGGCTGGGAGCGGGCTTATAATTCACCCCTCCACTTT
TRBJ1-1,TRBV7-2,TRBD1,-,CASSLGDRGTEAFF,TGTGCCAGCAGCTTAGGGGACAGGGGGACTGAAGCTTTCTTT
TRBJ2-6,TRBV13,-,few,CASSSEGGANVLTF,TGTGCCAGCAGCTCGGAGGGGGGGGCCAACGTCCTGACTTTC
TRBJ2-7,TRBV7-2,-,-,CASSRSYEQYF,TGTGCCAGCAGCCGTTCCTACGAGCAGTACTTC
TRBJ1-4,TRBV18,TRBD1,-,CASSPQGAATNEKLFF,TGTGCCAGCTCACCACAGGGGGCCGCAACTAATGAAAAACTGTTTTTT
TRBJ1-2,TRBV7-8,-,few,CASSRMNMGTYGYTF,TGTGCCAGCAGCCGAATGAATATGGGCACCTATGGCTACACCTTC
TRBJ1-1,TRBV7-9,-,-,CASSLGRGEAFF,TGTGCCAGCAGCTTAGGACGAGGTGAAGCTTTCTTT
TRBJ2-7,TRBV7-9,TRBD2,-,CASSFGTSGNDGEQYF,TGTGCCAGCAGCTTCGGGACTAGCGGGAATGATGGCGAGCAGTACTTC
TRBJ2-7,TRBV5-1,TRBD1,-,CASSGQVYEQYF,TGCGCCAGCAGTGGACAGGTATACGAGCAGTACTTC
TRBJ2-1,TRBV7-9,-,-,CASSLGSERFYNEQFF,TGTGCCAGCAGCTTAGGAAGTGAGAGGTTCTACAATGAGCAGTTCTTC
TRBJ2-2,TRBV5-1,TRBD1,-,CASSPDRPTNTGELFF,TGCGCCAGCAGTCCGGACAGGCCCACGAACACCGGGGAGCTGTTTTTT
TRBJ1-1,TRBV19,TRBD1,-,CASRTGDMNTEAFF,TGTGCCAGTAGGACAGGGGACATGAACACTGAAGCTTTCTTT
TRBJ1-3,TRBV6-1,-,-,CASSEVARGRDRRNTIYF,TGTGCCAGCAGTGAAGTCGCAAGAGGAAGAGACAGAAGAAACACCATATATTTT
TRBJ2-3,TRBV2,-,-,CASSGAGTLSAVYTDTQYF,TGTGCCAGCAGCGGGGCGGGAACACTATCGGCTGTATACACAGATACGCAGTATTTT
TRBJ1-2,TRBV9,TRBD1,-,CASSVQGDPHSRGYTF,TGTGCCAGCAGCGTACAGGGGGACCCTCACTCTAGGGGCTACACCTTC
TRBJ1-2,TRBV28,-,-,CASSLRGLDGYTF,TGTGCCAGCAGTTTAAGGGGGTTGGATGGCTACACCTTC
TRBJ2-5,TRBV9,TRBD2,-,CASSVAGEETQYF,TGTGCCAGCAGCGTGGCGGGGGAGGAGACCCAGTACTTC
TRBJ1-6,TRBV6-4,-,few,CASREDRNYNSPLHF,TGTGCCAGCAGAGAGGACAGAAATTATAATTCACCCCTCCACTTT
TRBJ2-1,TRBV5-1,TRBD2,-,CASSLGGTSEFNEQFF,TGCGCCAGCAGCTTGGGAGGGACTAGCGAGTTTAATGAGCAGTTCTTC
TRBJ2-3,TRBV5-1,-,-,CASSRSSMRDTQYF,TGCGCCAGCAGCCGATCTAGCATGAGGGATACGCAGTATTTT
TRBJ1-1,TRBV5-6,-,-,CASSFGENTEAFF,TGTGCCAGCAGCTTCGGGGAGAACACTGAAGCTTTCTTT
TRBJ2-2,TRBV5-1,-,-,CASSLGNAEITGELFF,TGCGCCAGCAGCTTGGGTAACGCGGAGATAACCGGGGAGCTGTTTTTT
TRBJ2-7,TRBV6-6,-,-,CASSKTNRMETYEQYF,TGTGCCAGCAGCAAAACGAACAGGATGGAAACCTACGAGCAGTACTTC
TRBJ2-3,TRBV2,-,-,CASSEANKGLFTDTQYF,TGTGCCAGCAGTGAAGCGAACAAGGGACTGTTCACAGATACGCAGTATTTT
TRBJ2-3,TRBV7-2,-,-,CASSLAPLGTDTQYF,TGTGCCAGCAGCTTAGCACCCCTAGGCACAGATACGCAGTATTTT
TRBJ1-4,TRBV5-1,TRBD1,-,CASSLSRDRGRSDEKLFF,TGCGCCAGCAGCTTGTCCCGGGACAGGGGGCGAAGTGATGAAAAACTGTTTTTT
TRBJ2-6,TRBV29-1,TRBD1,-,CSVGTGGPGANVLTF,TGCAGCGTTGGGACAGGGGGTCCTGGGGCCAACGTCCTGACTTTC
TRBJ2-7,TRBV5-4,-,-,CATSFGGGSSSYEQYF,TGTGCCACCAGCTTTGGCGGGGGCTCCAGCTCCTACGAGCAGTACTTC
TRBJ2-2,TRBV27,-,once,CASSLGRANTGELFF,TGTGCCAGCAGTTTGGGCAGGGCGAACACCGGGGAGCTGTTTTTT
TRBJ2-3,TRBV27,-,once,CATPRTDTQYF,TGTGCCACTCCCAGGACAGATACGCAGTATTTT
TRBJ2-7,TRBV5-1,TRBD2,once,CASSWVAGSYEQYF,TGCGCCAGCAGCTGGGTAGCGGGGTCCTACGAGCAGTACTTC
TRBJ2-5,TRBV5-1,TRBD2,-,CASSLTSSSGRMETQYF,TGCGCCAGCAGCCTTACCTCTTCTAGCGGGAGGATGGAGACCCAGTACTTC